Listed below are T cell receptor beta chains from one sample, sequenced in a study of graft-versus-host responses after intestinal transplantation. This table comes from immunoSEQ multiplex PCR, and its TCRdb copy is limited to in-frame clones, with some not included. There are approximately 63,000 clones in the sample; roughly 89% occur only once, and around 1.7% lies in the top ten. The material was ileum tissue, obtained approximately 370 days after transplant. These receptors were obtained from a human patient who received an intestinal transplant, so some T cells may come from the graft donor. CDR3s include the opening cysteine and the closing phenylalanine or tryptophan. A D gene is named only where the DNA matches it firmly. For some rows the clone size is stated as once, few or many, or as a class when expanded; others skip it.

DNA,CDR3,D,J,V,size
TGCAGCGTTGTCACTACACACAATGAGCAGTTCTTC,CSVVTTHNEQFF,NA,TRBJ2-1,TRBV29-1,NA
TGTGCCAGCAGTGACCAGACAGGGGGAAATGAAAAACTGTTTTTT,CASSDQTGGNEKLFF,TRBD1,TRBJ1-4,TRBV6-1,few
TGCGCCAGCAGCCAATATCAACTAGCGGGAGAGGCCGGGGAGCTGTTTTTT,CASSQYQLAGEAGELFF,TRBD2,TRBJ2-2,TRBV4-1,NA
TGTGCCAGCCAGGGGCCCTACAATGAGCAGTTCTTC,CASQGPYNEQFF,NA,TRBJ2-1,TRBV6-1,few
TGTGCCAGCAGTCCCGGGACTAGCGGGAGGAGGTGGGTCGTCCGACATGAGCAGTTCTTC,CASSPGTSGRRWVVRHEQFF,TRBD2,TRBJ2-1,TRBV28,NA
TGTGCCAGCAGCTTACTCCCTCTAGGGCGGGGGAAGGACACCGGGGAGCTGTTTTTT,CASSLLPLGRGKDTGELFF,TRBD2,TRBJ2-2,TRBV7-6,NA
TGTGCCAGCAGCAAAGCGGACCAGCGGGCTAGCTCCTACAATGAGCAGTTCTTC,CASSKADQRASSYNEQFF,NA,TRBJ2-1,TRBV21-1,NA
TGTGCCAGCGGCCTACTAGGGGTGCTCCAAGAGACCCAGTACTTC,CASGLLGVLQETQYF,NA,TRBJ2-5,TRBV28,NA
TGTGCCAGCAGTTCAACCCGCGGCTACACCTTC,CASSSTRGYTF,NA,TRBJ1-2,TRBV6-5,NA
TGTGCCAGCAGCTTTCTCACCATGTTTGGACCCTCGGGACCTAATGAAAAACTGTTTTTT,CASSFLTMFGPSGPNEKLFF,NA,TRBJ1-4,TRBV5-8,NA
TGTGCCAGCAGTTCACAGGGAAACACTGAAGCTTTCTTT,CASSSQGNTEAFF,NA,TRBJ1-1,TRBV28,NA
TGTGCCAGCAGCTTAGGGGCAGGGCCCCTCGAGCAGTACTTC,CASSLGAGPLEQYF,NA,TRBJ2-7,TRBV7-9,NA
TGTGCCAGCATAGGGTCAGGTAACCCTTTTTACGAGCAGTACTTC,CASIGSGNPFYEQYF,NA,TRBJ2-7,TRBV28,NA
TGTGCCAGCAGTGATTTGCGAATCGGGACATCCCTCACCGGGGAGCTGTTTTTT,CASSDLRIGTSLTGELFF,NA,TRBJ2-2,TRBV6-1,NA
TGTGCCAGCAGCTTCGCGGGGACAGGGGGCAACGAGCAGTACTTC,CASSFAGTGGNEQYF,TRBD1,TRBJ2-7,TRBV7-9,once
TGTGCCAGCAGCACTAGCGGGAGGGCACACACAGATACGCAGTATTTT,CASSTSGRAHTDTQYF,TRBD2,TRBJ2-3,TRBV9,once
TGTGGCCAGCGACGTCGACTAGCGGGAGGGCCCTACGAGCAGTACTTC,CGQRRRLAGGPYEQYF,TRBD2,TRBJ2-7,TRBV2,NA
TGCGCCAGCAGCCTCCTCGCCGGGACAGCCTACGAGCAGTACTTC,CASSLLAGTAYEQYF,TRBD1,TRBJ2-7,TRBV4-1,NA
TGCGCCAGCAGCACCGGGACAGGGGACTATGGCTACACCTTC,CASSTGTGDYGYTF,TRBD1,TRBJ1-2,TRBV5-1,NA
TGTGCCAGCCTGGGGGCAACGTACAACTATGGCTACACCTTC,CASLGATYNYGYTF,NA,TRBJ1-2,TRBV19,NA
TGTGCCAGCAGCCAAGACGGAAAAGGGACTAGCGCGAACCGGAGGGTCTACTACGAGCAGTACTTC,CASSQDGKGTSANRRVYYEQYF,TRBD2,TRBJ2-7,TRBV4-2,NA
TGTGCCAGCAGTCGCACCGCCCAGGGCAATCAGCCCCAGCATTTT,CASSRTAQGNQPQHF,NA,TRBJ1-5,TRBV6-5,NA
TGTGCCAGCAGCTTAGGTGAGTTACCCAACAATGAGCAGTTCTTC,CASSLGELPNNEQFF,NA,TRBJ2-1,TRBV11-3,NA
TGCGCCAGCAGCTTGGGGGCAGGGTACGCCACTGAAGCTTTCTTT,CASSLGAGYATEAFF,NA,TRBJ1-1,TRBV5-1,NA
TGTGCCAGCAGTTACTCGAACCCTCCTGAAGAGACCCAGTACTTC,CASSYSNPPEETQYF,NA,TRBJ2-5,TRBV6-5,NA
TGTGCCAGCAGTAAAGGGGCCTTCTCTGGAAACACCATATATTTT,CASSKGAFSGNTIYF,NA,TRBJ1-3,TRBV11-2,NA
TGTGCCAGCAGCCAGCCAGGGGGCGCCGGCTATGGCTACACCTTC,CASSQPGGAGYGYTF,TRBD1,TRBJ1-2,TRBV6-5,NA
TGCGCCAGCTGGGGGGAGGGGACCCAGTACTTC,CASWGEGTQYF,TRBD2,TRBJ2-5,TRBV4-1,few
TGTGCCACCAGCAACAGGGGGCTCGAGCAGTACTTC,CATSNRGLEQYF,TRBD1,TRBJ2-7,TRBV15,few
TGTGCCATCGCGGACTTTACAGATACGCAGTATTTT,CAIADFTDTQYF,NA,TRBJ2-3,TRBV10-3,NA
TGTGCCAGCAGTAAGCGGGGGGAAGAAACCTACGAGCAGTACTTC,CASSKRGEETYEQYF,TRBD2,TRBJ2-7,TRBV13,NA
TGTGCCAGCACTTTTTCCCGCACTGAAGCTTTCTTT,CASTFSRTEAFF,NA,TRBJ1-1,TRBV2,NA